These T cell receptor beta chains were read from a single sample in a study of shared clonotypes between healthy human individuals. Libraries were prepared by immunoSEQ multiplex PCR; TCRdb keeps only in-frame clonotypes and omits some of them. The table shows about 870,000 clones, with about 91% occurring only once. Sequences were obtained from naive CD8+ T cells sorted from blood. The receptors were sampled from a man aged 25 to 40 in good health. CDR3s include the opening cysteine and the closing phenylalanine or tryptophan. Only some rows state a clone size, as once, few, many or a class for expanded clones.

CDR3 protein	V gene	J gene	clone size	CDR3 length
CASSPDRSLNYGYTF	TRBV18	TRBJ1-2	-	15
CASSVIPRAEFYEQYF	TRBV9	TRBJ2-7	-	16
CARSFRPQTEESFATNEKLFF	TRBV5-3	TRBJ1-4	-	21
CASSPMTPSYEQYF	TRBV5-8	TRBJ2-7	-	14
CASSLTPPETQYF	TRBV7-9	TRBJ2-5	-	13
CASSTPGLARGETQYF	TRBV28	TRBJ2-5	-	16
CASSPSGGRGYEQYF	TRBV4-1	TRBJ2-7	-	15
CASSMMGLVGNQPQHF	TRBV19	TRBJ1-5	-	16
CASSSHPQQTNEKLFF	TRBV9	TRBJ1-4	-	16
CASSVEKGTSGTGETQYF	TRBV9	TRBJ2-5	-	18
CAAGLGYGYTF	TRBV27	TRBJ1-2	-	11
CASSFAGTEQYF	TRBV5-6	TRBJ2-7	few	12
CASSPPGQGASTNEKLFF	TRBV4-1	TRBJ1-4	-	18
CASSLAIRRYEQYF	TRBV28	TRBJ2-7	-	14
CAITQTGLNTEAFF	TRBV10-3	TRBJ1-1	-	14
CASSLGQGLQPQHF	TRBV28	TRBJ1-5	-	14
CASSWGALMDTEAFF	TRBV19	TRBJ1-1	-	15
CASTRQGTQETQYF	TRBV5-1	TRBJ2-5	once	14
CASSTGGQETQYF	TRBV4-3	TRBJ2-5	-	13
CASSLSRASGRWEQYF	TRBV11-2	TRBJ2-7	-	16
CASSSGNSGYGYTF	TRBV7-9	TRBJ1-2	-	14